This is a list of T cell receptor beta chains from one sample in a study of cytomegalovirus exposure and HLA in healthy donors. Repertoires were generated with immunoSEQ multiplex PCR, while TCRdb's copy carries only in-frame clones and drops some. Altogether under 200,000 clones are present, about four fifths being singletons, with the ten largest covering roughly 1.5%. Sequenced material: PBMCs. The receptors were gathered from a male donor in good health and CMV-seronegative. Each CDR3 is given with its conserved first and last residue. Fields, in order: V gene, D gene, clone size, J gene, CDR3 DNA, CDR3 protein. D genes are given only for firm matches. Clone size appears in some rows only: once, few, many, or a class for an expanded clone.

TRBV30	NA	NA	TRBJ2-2	TGTGCCTGGAAGCCGGGAGACGTTAACACCGGGGAGCTGTTTTTT	CAWKPGDVNTGELFF
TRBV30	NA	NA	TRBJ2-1	TGTGCCTGGAGTGTAGGGGGGGGTCCAAATGAGCAGTTCTTC	CAWSVGGGPNEQFF
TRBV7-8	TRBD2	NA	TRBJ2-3	TGTGCCAGCAGCTTAAGACTAGCGGGAGAGGGGACAGATACGCAGTATTTT	CASSLRLAGEGTDTQYF
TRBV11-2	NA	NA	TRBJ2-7	TGTGCCAGCAGCTTAGTAACCTACTACGAGCAGTACTTC	CASSLVTYYEQYF
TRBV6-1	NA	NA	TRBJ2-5	TGTGCCAGCAGTGTGGGGCGTATGAGCCAGTACTTC	CASSVGRMSQYF
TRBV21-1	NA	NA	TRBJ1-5	TGTGCCAGCGGCGGCAGGGATGGCAATCAGCCCCAGCATTTT	CASGGRDGNQPQHF
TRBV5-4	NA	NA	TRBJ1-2	TGTGCCAGCGGGGGACACAACTATGGCTACACCTTC	CASGGHNYGYTF
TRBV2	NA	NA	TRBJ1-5	TGTGCCACACAGCGTGAAAGACGGGAGAATCAGCCCCAGCATTTT	CATQRERRENQPQHF
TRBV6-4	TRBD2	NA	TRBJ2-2	TGTGCCAGCAGGAGGACTAGCGGGGGGCCGAACACCGGGGAGCTGTTTTTT	CASRRTSGGPNTGELFF
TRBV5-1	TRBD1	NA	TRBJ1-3	TGCGCCAGCAGCTTGGAGGGACAGGGGGATGGAAACACCATATATTTT	CASSLEGQGDGNTIYF
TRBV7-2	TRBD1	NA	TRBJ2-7	TGTGCCAGCAGCTTATTAGGGGGCGATAGGACCTACGAGCAGTACTTC	CASSLLGGDRTYEQYF
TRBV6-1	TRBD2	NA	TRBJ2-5	TGTGCCAGACACCGAGGACTAGCCTTACAAGAGACCCAGTACTTC	CARHRGLALQETQYF
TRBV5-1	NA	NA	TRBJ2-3	TGCGCCAGCAGCTTGGACATTCACAGCACAGATACGCAGTATTTT	CASSLDIHSTDTQYF
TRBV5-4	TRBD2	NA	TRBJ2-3	TGTGCCAGCAGCGGACTAGCGGGGGGCCTCGGAGGCGGTACGCAGTATTTT	CASSGLAGGLGGGTQYF
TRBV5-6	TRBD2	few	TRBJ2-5	TGTGCCAGCAGCAAGATAGCGGGGGGGGCGGGACAAGAGACCCAGTACTTC	CASSKIAGGAGQETQYF
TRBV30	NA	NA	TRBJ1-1	TGTGCCTGGAGTGGGCAGGGTTTGACTGAAGCTTTCTTT	CAWSGQGLTEAFF
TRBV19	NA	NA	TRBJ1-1	TGTGCCAGTAGTACTTTCACAGCGAACACTGAAGCTTTCTTT	CASSTFTANTEAFF
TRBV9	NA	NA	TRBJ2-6	TGTGCCAGCAGCATAGACAGTGGAGGCTCTGGGGCCAACGTCCTGACTTTC	CASSIDSGGSGANVLTF
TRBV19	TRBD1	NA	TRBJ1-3	TGTGCCAGTAGTCCCTGGGACAGCTCTGGAAACACCATATATTTT	CASSPWDSSGNTIYF
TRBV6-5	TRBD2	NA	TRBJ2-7	TGTGCCAGCAGCGCCCGTGGGGGAGGGGATCCCGGGCAGTACTTC	CASSARGGGDPGQYF
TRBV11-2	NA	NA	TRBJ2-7	TGTGCCAGCAGCCCGATAAAGGACAGCACCCTCTACGAGCAGTACTTT	CASSPIKDSTLYEQYF
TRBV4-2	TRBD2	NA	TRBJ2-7	TGTGCCAGCAGCCTAGCAGGGGCGGGAGGGCTTTACGAGCAGTACTTC	CASSLAGAGGLYEQYF
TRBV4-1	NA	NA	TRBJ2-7	TGCGCCAGCAGCCAAGTAGGGCAGGGTTCCTACGAGCAGTACTTC	CASSQVGQGSYEQYF
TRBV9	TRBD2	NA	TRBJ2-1	TGTGCCAGCAGCGTAGAGGGACTAGCGGGGAGCTCCTACAATGAGCAGTTCTTC	CASSVEGLAGSSYNEQFF
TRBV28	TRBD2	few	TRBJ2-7	TGTGCCAGCAGTTTATTCCCTAGCGGGGATAGGATAACCTACGAGCAGTACTTC	CASSLFPSGDRITYEQYF
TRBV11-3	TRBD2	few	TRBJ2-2	TGTGCCAGCAGCTTAGCTCTAGCGGGAGTCACCGGGGAGCTGTTTTTT	CASSLALAGVTGELFF
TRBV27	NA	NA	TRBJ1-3	TGTGCCAGCAGGCCATTTGGCGGGAGGACAAAAGGCTCTGGAAACACCATATATTTT	CASRPFGGRTKGSGNTIYF
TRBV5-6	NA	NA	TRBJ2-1	TGTGCCAGCAGCCAGCTGGGGAGCCTCTCCTACAATGAGCAGTTCTTC	CASSQLGSLSYNEQFF
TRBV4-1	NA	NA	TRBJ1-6	TGCGCCACCCAAGAGGGGAGGAATTCACCCCTCCACTTT	CATQEGRNSPLHF
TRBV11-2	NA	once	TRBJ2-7	TGTGCCAGCAGCTTAGTATCGACAGGCCCCTACGAGCAGTACTTC	CASSLVSTGPYEQYF
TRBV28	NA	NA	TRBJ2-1	TGTGCCAGTACGATGGGGCCCTCCTACAATGAGCAGTTCTTC	CASTMGPSYNEQFF
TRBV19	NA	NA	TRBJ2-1	TGTGCCAGTAGTATAGTGGGGCATGAGCAGTTCTTC	CASSIVGHEQFF